This T cell receptor beta chain was documented in a study of graft-versus-host responses after intestinal transplantation. Produced via immunoSEQ multiplex PCR; TCRdb's table is partial and in-frame only. The sample holds some 45,000 clones, 85% to 95% seen once. The sequence came from a human patient who received an intestinal transplant, so some T cells may come from the graft donor. Here the sequenced sample was PBMCs, taken 335 days after intestinal transplant.

Written as DNA, the CDR3 is TGTGCCAGCAGACAACAGGGGGCGAACACCGGGGAGCTGTTTTTT. Protein: CASRQQGANTGELFF. The chain recombines TRBV6-5 with TRBJ2-2; 8 bases agree with TRBD1. V shed 6 bases, J shed 0 bases, and the junction held 3 bases outside the gene matches. The CDR3 consists of 15 residues. Germline CDR1 reads MNHEY; CDR2 reads SVGAGI.